These 9 T cell receptor beta chains share one sample of origin, sequenced in a study of T cell responses to AZD1222 COVID-19 vaccine. Here immunoSEQ multiplex PCR was the method, and the copy in TCRdb shows in-frame clones only, minus some. This sample yields about 150,000 clones, of which about 89% are seen a single time; approximately 5.1% belongs to the top ten. Material: peripheral blood, obtained on day 0 of AZD1222 vaccination. The source of these receptors is an adult in good health.

This clone is a singleton in its sample. This chain uses TRBV10-3 with TRBJ1-1; 9 bases line up with TRBD1. The length of the CDR3 is 14 residues. Germline lookup yields CDR1 ENHRY and CDR2 SYGVKD. V was clipped by 6 bases and J by 1 base; unmatched bases: 3. The CDR3 spells CAISPGQGNTEAFF. The DNA for the CDR3 is TGTGCCATCAGCCCGGGACAGGGGAACACTGAAGCTTTCTTT.

The rearrangement links TRBV7-3 to TRBJ2-2; TRBD1 matches at 10 bases. This CDR3 has 16 amino acids. V trimming: 1 base; J trimming: 5 bases; junction bases outside the gene matches: 4. From germline, CDR1 is SGHTA and CDR2 FQGTGA. CDR3 amino acids: CASSLRGTGVTGELFF. In DNA form, the CDR3 reads TGTGCCAGCAGCTTAAGGGGGACAGGGGTGACCGGGGAGCTGTTTTTT. The full variable domain, its missing parts supplied by reference TRBV7-3 and TRBJ2-2, is GAGVSQTPSNKVTEKGKYVELRCDPISGHTALYWYRQSLGQGPEFLIYFQGTGAADDSGLPNDRFFAVRPEGSVSTLKIQRTERGDSAVYLCASSLRGTGVTGELFFGEGSRLTVL.

The rearrangement links TRBV12-5 to TRBJ1-1; 10 bases align to TRBD1. This CDR3 has 16 amino acids. V shed 0 bases and J 3 bases; nucleotides not matched to a gene: 4. Per the germline V gene, CDR1 is LGHNT and CDR2 is FRNRAP. The CDR3 DNA sequence: TGTGCTAGTGGTTTGGTACTGGGACAGGGGTACACTGAAGCTTTCTTT. This sequence encodes CASGLVLGQGYTEAFF.

The chain employs TRBV19 and TRBJ1-1; D is ambiguous. From germline, CDR1 is LNHDA and CDR2 SQIVND (reference sequence). V lost 4 bases to trimming and J lost 0 bases, with 9 bases between them. There are 14 residues in the CDR3. Here the CDR3 reads CASSTGGMNTEAFF. CDR3 DNA sequence: TGTGCCAGTAGTACTGGCGGAATGAACACTGAAGCTTTCTTT.

The genes are TRBV7-9 and TRBJ2-3; maybe TRBD2 (6 bases). CDR1 SEHNR and CDR2 FQNEAQ come from the germline V gene (reference sequence). The CDR3 has 16 residues. V was trimmed by 5 bases and J by 2 bases, leaving 17 bases between them. CDR3 region: CASSPWGGAATDTQYF. The CDR3 bases are TGTGCCAGCAGCCCTTGGGGCGGGGCCGCCACAGATACGCAGTATTTT.

This clone was observed a single time. In DNA, the CDR3 is TGTGCCAGCAGCGTAGCTACCCTAGCGGGAGGCGGGGGAGATACGCAGTATTTT. Amino acid sequence: CASSVATLAGGGGDTQYF. This chain joins TRBV9 and TRBJ2-3; 11 bases are a match to TRBD2. The junction had 11 bases not matched to a gene; V was cut back by 0 bases and J by 5 bases. Germline CDR1 and CDR2: SGDLS and YYNGEE. The length of the CDR3 is 18 residues.

CDR3 sequence: CASSLVSPSSGRVGVRETQYF. As DNA, the CDR3 is TGTGCCAGCAGCTTAGTCTCCCCGTCTAGCGGGAGAGTGGGGGTTCGAGAGACCCAGTACTTC. The chain combines TRBV7-8 with TRBJ2-5, with 10 bases fitting TRBD2. The CDR3 has 21 amino acids. V lost 1 base, J lost 4 bases, and 21 bases stayed unmatched. Per the germline V gene, CDR1 is SGHVS and CDR2 is FQNEAQ.

The gene calls are TRBV5-8 and TRBJ2-3; TRBD2 aligns across 7 bases. After removal of 3 bases from V and 6 bases from J, the junction contained 7 bases not matched to a gene. From germline, CDR1 is SGHTS and CDR2 YDEGEE. The CDR3 extends over 14 amino acids. The CDR3 reads CASSSGTNSDTQYF. The CDR3 DNA is TGTGCCAGCAGCTCCGGGACTAACAGCGATACGCAGTATTTT.

V usage is TRBV5-1 and J usage is TRBJ2-7; TRBD2 might be the D (5 bases). From germline, CDR1 is SGHRS and CDR2 YFSETQ. The germline V and J ends were trimmed by 4 bases and 0 bases, with 17 bases remaining between them. This CDR3 has 16 residues. This CDR3 is CASSPGSRASSYEQYF. DNA for the CDR3: TGCGCCAGCAGCCCGGGGAGCCGGGCGAGCTCCTACGAGCAGTACTTC.